The subject of this entry is one T cell receptor (beta chain). Antigen specificity is unknown. Here immunoSEQ multiplex PCR was the method, and the copy in TCRdb shows in-frame clones only, minus some. The table lists under 25,000 clones, roughly 76% of them singletons. The V gene's germline CDR1 is LNHDA and CDR2 SQIVND (reference sequence). The CDR3 totals 13 residues. V was trimmed by 4 bases and J by 5 bases, leaving 11 bases between them. ViraFEST used viral peptide pools to expand antigen-specific CD4+ T cells before sequencing. The culture ran for roughly 10 days before CD4+ T cells were isolated. Vaccine administered to participants consisted of two doses of either BNT162b2 or mRNA-1273. This entry belongs to a study of vaccination effects on CD4 cells after COVID-19.

The specimen comprised CD4+ T cells from PBMCs cultured with SARS-CoV-2 spike peptides, sampled after COVID-19 vaccination. The chain links TRBV19 to TRBJ2-5; D call uncertain. This TCR was sampled from a human donor who received a COVID-19 vaccine. Some clones in this sample may be carry-over from other donors' samples. The CDR3 loop is CASSTDHGETQYF. The CDR3 nucleotides read TGTGCCAGTAGTACCGACCACGGGGAGACCCAGTACTTC.